This passage covers 19 T cell receptor beta chains from one sample sequenced in a study of blood T cell repertoires in COVID-19 (dated by TCRdb to 2018 to 2021). Libraries were built with the immunoSEQ multiplex PCR assay. Entries here come from immuneACCESS through TCRdb and include only in-frame sequences with V and J called. Some clones fail to appear in such tables; in the studies checked, an unresolved V gene covers under half of the shortfall, and the cause of the remainder is unknown. Here the sample has hundreds of thousands of clones; 87% occur a single time. The leading ten clones occupy over 2% of the sample. The source material was peripheral blood. These receptors came from a woman aged 45-65 years who had recovered from COVID-19.

The chain employs TRBV6-5 and TRBJ1-3; tentative D call: TRBD1 (6 bases). The germline V and J ends were trimmed by 6 bases and 3 bases, with 12 bases remaining between them. CDR1 is MNHEY, CDR2 SVGAGI, per germline. This CDR3 is 14 amino acids long. CDR3 protein: CASSYDRFGNTIYF. The DNA of the CDR3 is TGTGCCAGCAGCTACGACAGGTTTGGAAACACCATATATTTT.

The rearrangement links TRBV6-2 or TRBV6-3 to TRBJ1-2, with D possibly being TRBD1 (6 bases). Trimming took 4 bases from V and 8 from J, leaving 14 bases between them. From germline, CDR1 is MNHEY and CDR2 SVGEGT. There are 13 residues in the CDR3. This chain's CDR3 is CASSLQGLYGYTF. In nucleotides, the CDR3 is TGTGCCAGCAGTTTACAGGGTTTGTACGGCTACACCTTC.

The V call is TRBV4-3, the J call TRBJ1-2; D unresolved. Germline V gene data show CDR1 as LGHNA and CDR2 as YSLEER. The CDR3 spans 15 residues. V was cut by 0 bases and J by 6 bases, with 14 bases left in between. CDR3 sequence reads: CASSQDGTDGDGYTF. The CDR3 DNA is TGCGCCAGCAGCCAAGATGGTACAGATGGTGATGGCTACACCTTC.

The chain carries TRBV5-1 and TRBJ1-1; no reliable D call. Deletions cut 0 bases from V and 4 bases from J, with 10 bases between. This CDR3 is 14 amino acids long. Germline-derived CDR1 and CDR2 are SGHRS and YFSETQ. CDR3 residues: CASSLVPEATEAFF. CDR3 nucleotide sequence: TGCGCCAGCAGCTTGGTGCCGGAGGCCACTGAAGCTTTCTTT.

CDR3 in amino acids: CATSRFAGNTIYF. The CDR3 DNA sequence: TGTGCCACCAGCAGGTTCGCGGGAAACACCATATATTTT. This chain links TRBV15 with TRBJ1-3; no clear D. In germline, CDR1 is LNHNV, CDR2 YYDKDF (reference sequence). This CDR3 is 13 amino acids long. Trimming pared 3 bases from V and 4 bases from J, leaving 7 bases between.

With respect to this clone: The same CDR3 arises from other DNA sequences in this sample as well. The V gene is TRBV19, the J gene TRBJ1-1; unclear D gene. The CDR3 runs to 13 residues. The germline CDR1 and CDR2 sequences are LNHDA and SQIVND (reference sequence). V was trimmed by 5 bases and J by 0 bases, leaving 7 bases between them. The CDR3 DNA sequence: TGTGCCAGTAGTGTAAACATGAACACTGAAGCTTTCTTT. Amino acids: CASSVNMNTEAFF.

This sequence joins TRBV24-1 and TRBJ1-6; no reliable D call. Trimming stripped 2 bases from V and 0 bases from J, with 19 bases between. This CDR3 region has 20 residues. CDR1 is KGHDR, CDR2 SFDVKD, per germline. Written as DNA, the CDR3 is TGTGCCACCAGTGATTCTTACGATCCGGTTCTAAGCTCCTATAATTCACCCCTCCACTTT. Translation: CATSDSYDPVLSSYNSPLHF.

V and J are TRBV4-3 and TRBJ1-4; 7 bases are shared with TRBD1. CDR1 is LGHNA, CDR2 YSLEER, per germline. Trimming removed 3 bases from V and 8 bases from J; junction bases left unmatched: 9. This CDR3 region has 15 residues. CDR3 amino acids: CASSHLGTEREKLFF. The CDR3, as DNA: TGCGCCAGCAGCCATCTCGGGACAGAGCGGGAAAAACTGTTTTTT.

The chain is built from TRBV4-3 and TRBJ1-1, with D perhaps matching TRBD1 (6 bases). Trimming pared 3 bases from V and 7 bases from J, leaving 15 bases between. The CDR3 totals 14 residues. Germline V gives CDR1 LGHNA, CDR2 YSLEER. Written as DNA, the CDR3 is TGCGCCAGCAGCCAGGCCGGGGAGGGGGATGAAGCTTTCTTT. Translating it yields CASSQAGEGDEAFF.

A few counts support this clone. The rearrangement links TRBV4-2 to TRBJ2-1; 10 bases map to TRBD2. This CDR3 region has 15 residues. V lost 7 bases, J lost 7 bases, and 10 bases stayed unmatched. Germline V gives CDR1 LGHNA, CDR2 YNFKEQ. The CDR3 DNA follows: TGTGCCAGCAAGGTCGAAGCGGGGGGGCTTAATGAGCAGTTCTTC. Its translation is CASKVEAGGLNEQFF.

The gene calls are TRBV6-5 and TRBJ1-4; 7 bases fit TRBD1. The trim removed 11 bases at V and 5 bases at J, leaving 11 bases unmatched. The CDR3 runs to 14 residues. CDR1 and CDR2 (germline): MNHEY, SVGAGI. The CDR3 DNA follows: TGTGCCGGGGGGTCCGGGACAGAAAATGAAAAACTGTTTTTT. It translates to CAGGSGTENEKLFF.

The chain is built from TRBV5-1 and TRBJ1-2, with D hard to call. This CDR3 contains 15 residues. V lost 5 bases and J 8 bases, leaving 22 bases between the germline ends. Germline V lookup: CDR1 SGHRS, CDR2 YFSETQ. In DNA, the CDR3 is TGCGCCAGCAGTCTTGTGGTCGCAAGTCCTATGGGCTACACCTTC. Protein product: CASSLVVASPMGYTF. Full variable domain (rest looked up from reference TRBV5-1 and TRBJ1-2): KAGVTQTPRYLIKTRGQQVTLSCSPISGHRSVSWYQQTPGQGLQFLFEYFSETQRNKGNFPGRFSGRQFSNSRSEMNVSTLELGDSALYLCASSLVVASPMGYTFGSGTRLTVV.

V and J are TRBV24-1 and TRBJ2-6; the match to TRBD1 covers 7 bases. Germline CDR1 and CDR2: KGHDR and SFDVKD. With 5 bases clipped from V and 3 bases from J, the junction kept 6 bases outside the gene matches. CDR3 length equals 16 residues. CDR3 nucleotide sequence: TGTGCCACCAGTGTCCTGACAGGGAATGGGGCCAACGTCCTGACTTTC. Translating it yields CATSVLTGNGANVLTF.

This chain links TRBV4-2 with TRBJ2-2; 8 bases agree with TRBD1. CDR1 LGHNA and CDR2 YNFKEQ come from the germline V gene. The CDR3 sequence is 17 residues long. The V gene end was trimmed by 3 bases and the J gene end by 5 bases; junction bases not matched to a gene: 11. The CDR3: CASSHRAQGARTGELFF. In nucleotides, the CDR3 is TGTGCCAGCAGCCATCGAGCCCAGGGGGCGCGGACCGGGGAGCTGTTTTTT.

The V call is TRBV6-5, the J call TRBJ2-2; 7 nucleotides line up with TRBD2. Germline values: CDR1 MNHEY, CDR2 SVGAGI. The CDR3 length is 15 residues. After removal of 6 bases from V and 2 bases from J, the junction contained 6 bases not matched to a gene. CDR3 sequence reads: CASRRRGVNTGELFF. CDR3 DNA sequence: TGTGCCAGCAGACGACGGGGGGTTAACACCGGGGAGCTGTTTTTT.

This chain joins TRBV27 and TRBJ1-1; a possible D gene is TRBD1 (6 bases). The CDR3 length is 17 residues. The germline CDR1 and CDR2 sequences are MNHEY and SMNVEV (reference sequence). Trimming pared 2 bases from V and 0 bases from J, leaving 16 bases between. CDR3 in amino acids: CASSLHQGSAMNTEAFF. The CDR3 coding sequence is TGTGCCAGCAGTTTACACCAGGGGTCTGCCATGAACACTGAAGCTTTCTTT.

The chain recombines TRBV19 with TRBJ2-5; 14 positions agree with TRBD2. CDR3 length: 16 residues. V shed 2 bases, J shed 4 bases, and the junction held 3 bases outside the gene matches. Germline assignment: CDR1 LNHDA and CDR2 SQIVND (reference sequence). This CDR3 reads CASSITGTSGGETQYF. In DNA, the CDR3 is TGTGCCAGTAGTATAACCGGGACTAGCGGGGGAGAGACCCAGTACTTC.

The CDR3 sequence: CASSITQGNYGYTF. For the CDR3, the DNA is TGTGCCAGCAGCATTACCCAGGGCAACTATGGCTACACCTTC. The V gene is TRBV6-6, the J gene TRBJ1-2, with TRBD1 as a possible D gene (5 bases). CDR1 MNHNY and CDR2 SVGAGI come from the germline V gene (reference sequence). Trimming left V 6 bases short and J 2 bases short, with 13 bases between. This CDR3 is built from 14 residues.

The rearrangement uses TRBV11-2 and TRBJ2-5; D ambiguous. CDR1 is SGHAT, CDR2 FQNNGV, per germline. Trimming cost V 5 bases and J 5 bases, with 12 bases left between them. The CDR3 consists of 13 residues. CDR3 sequence reads: CASSRAQAETQYF. CDR3 DNA: TGTGCCAGCAGCCGTGCCCAGGCGGAGACCCAGTACTTC. The full variable domain, its missing parts supplied by reference TRBV11-2 and TRBJ2-5, is EAGVAQSPRYKIIEKRQSVAFWCNPISGHATLYWYQQILGQGPKLLIQFQNNGVVDDSQLPKDRFSAERLKGVDSTLKIQPAKLEDSAVYLCASSRAQAETQYFGPGTRLLVL.